This T cell receptor (beta chain) was captured in a study of CD4 T cells in relation to SARS-CoV-2 and coronaviruses. Study background: ViraFEST: roughly ten-day antigen culture of PBMCs, then TCR beta CDR3 sequencing.

The CDR3 totals 14 residues. The V end lost 1 base, the J end lost 7 bases, and 11 bases lay between the germline ends. Germline CDR1 reads SGHDN; CDR2 reads FVKESK. Remarks on this clone: The antigen is not known.

Naive or memory CD4+ cells were cultured 1:1 with T cell-depleted PBMCs plus CEF. The protocol was immunoSEQ multiplex PCR, while the TCRdb copy is restricted to in-frame clones and leaves out a portion. The repertoire holds about 43,000 clones, over 75% seen once, with about 1.3% in the top ten. The rearrangement uses TRBV14 and TRBJ2-4; D is undetermined. The clonotype was recovered from an adult with COVID-19. Sequencing was carried out using naive CD4+ T cells from PBMCs, cultured in vitro. The sample's subset: naive CD4+ T cells isolated by negative enrichment. The CDR3 sequence is CASSQVRHMNIQYF. In DNA form, the CDR3 reads TGTGCCAGCAGCCAAGTTAGACATATGAACATTCAGTACTTC.